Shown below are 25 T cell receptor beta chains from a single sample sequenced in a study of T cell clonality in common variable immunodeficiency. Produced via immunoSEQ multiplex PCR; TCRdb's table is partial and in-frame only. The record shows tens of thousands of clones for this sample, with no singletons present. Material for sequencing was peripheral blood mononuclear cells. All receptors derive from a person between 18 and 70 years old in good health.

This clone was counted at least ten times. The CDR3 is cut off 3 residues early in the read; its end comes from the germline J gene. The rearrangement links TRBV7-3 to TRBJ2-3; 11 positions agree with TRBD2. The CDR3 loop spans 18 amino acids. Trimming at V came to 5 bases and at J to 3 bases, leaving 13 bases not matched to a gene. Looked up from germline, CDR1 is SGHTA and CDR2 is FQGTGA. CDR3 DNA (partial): TGTGCCAGCAGCCAACGAGGGGGATTAGCGGGAGGGACAGATACG. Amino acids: CASSQRGGLAGGTDT. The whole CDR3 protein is CASSQRGGLAGGTDTQYF. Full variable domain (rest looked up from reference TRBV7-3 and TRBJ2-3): GAGVSQTPSNKVTEKGKYVELRCDPISGHTALYWYRQSLGQGPEFLIYFQGTGAADDSGLPNDRFFAVRPEGSVSTLKIQRTERGDSAVYLCASSQRGGLAGGTDTQYFGPGTRLTVL.

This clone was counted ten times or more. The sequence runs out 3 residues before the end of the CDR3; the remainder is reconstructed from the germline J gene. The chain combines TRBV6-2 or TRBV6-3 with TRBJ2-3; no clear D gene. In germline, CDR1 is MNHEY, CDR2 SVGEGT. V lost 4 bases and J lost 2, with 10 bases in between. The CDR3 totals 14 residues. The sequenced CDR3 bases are TGTGCCAGCAGTTTTATAGGGTTCACAGATACG. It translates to CASSFIGFTDT. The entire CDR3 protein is CASSFIGFTDTQYF.

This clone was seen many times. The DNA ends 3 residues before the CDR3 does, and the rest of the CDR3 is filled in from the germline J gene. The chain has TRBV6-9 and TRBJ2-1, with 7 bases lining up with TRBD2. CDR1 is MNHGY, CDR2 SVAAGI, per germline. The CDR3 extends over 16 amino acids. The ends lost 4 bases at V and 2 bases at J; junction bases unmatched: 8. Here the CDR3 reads CASSSVPSGTYNEQFF. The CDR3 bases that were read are TGTGCCAGCAGTTCCGTCCCTAGCGGTACCTACAATGAG.

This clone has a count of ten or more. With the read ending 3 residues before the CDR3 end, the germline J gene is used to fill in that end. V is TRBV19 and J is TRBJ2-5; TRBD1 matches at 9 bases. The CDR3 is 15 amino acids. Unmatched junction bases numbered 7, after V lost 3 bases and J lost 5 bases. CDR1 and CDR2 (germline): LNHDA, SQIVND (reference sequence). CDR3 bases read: TGTGCCAGTAGTATCCCGACAGGGGGGATGGAGACC. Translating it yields CASSIPTGGMET. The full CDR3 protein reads CASSIPTGGMETQYF.

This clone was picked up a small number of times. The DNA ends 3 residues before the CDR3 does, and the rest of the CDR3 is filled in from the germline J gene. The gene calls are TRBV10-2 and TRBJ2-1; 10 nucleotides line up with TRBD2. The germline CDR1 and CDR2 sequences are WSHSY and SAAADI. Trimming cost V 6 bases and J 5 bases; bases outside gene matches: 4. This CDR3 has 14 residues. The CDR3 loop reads CASRLLAGNNEQFF. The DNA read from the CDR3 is TGCGCCAGCAGGTTACTAGCGGGAAACAATGAG.

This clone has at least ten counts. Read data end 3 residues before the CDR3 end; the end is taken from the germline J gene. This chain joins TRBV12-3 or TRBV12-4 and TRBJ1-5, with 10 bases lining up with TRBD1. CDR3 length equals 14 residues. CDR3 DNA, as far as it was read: TGTGCCAGCAGTTTAGACGACAGGGGGCACCCC. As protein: CASSLDDRGHP. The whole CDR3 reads CASSLDDRGHPQHF.

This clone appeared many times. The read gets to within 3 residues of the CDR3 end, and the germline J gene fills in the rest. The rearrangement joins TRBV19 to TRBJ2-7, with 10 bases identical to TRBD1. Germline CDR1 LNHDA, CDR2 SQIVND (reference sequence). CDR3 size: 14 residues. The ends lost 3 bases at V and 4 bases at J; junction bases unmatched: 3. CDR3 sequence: CASSMGTGAYEQYF. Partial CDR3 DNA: TGTGCCAGTAGTATGGGGACAGGGGCGTACGAG. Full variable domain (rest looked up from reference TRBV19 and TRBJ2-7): DGGITQSPKYLFRKEGQNVTLSCEQNLNHDAMYWYRQDPGQGLRLIYYSQIVNDFQKGDIAEGYSVSREKKESFPLTVTSAQKNPTAFYLCASSMGTGAYEQYFGPGTRLTVT.

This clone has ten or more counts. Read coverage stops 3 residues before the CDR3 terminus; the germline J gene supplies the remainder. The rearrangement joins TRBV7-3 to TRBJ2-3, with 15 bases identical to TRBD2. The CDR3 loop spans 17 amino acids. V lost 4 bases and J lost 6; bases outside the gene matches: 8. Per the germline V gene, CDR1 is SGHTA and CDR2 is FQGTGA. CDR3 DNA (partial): TGTGCCAGCAGCTCCGGGACTAGCGGGAGGCCGATTGATACG. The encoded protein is CASSSGTSGRPIDT. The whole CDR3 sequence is CASSSGTSGRPIDTQYF.

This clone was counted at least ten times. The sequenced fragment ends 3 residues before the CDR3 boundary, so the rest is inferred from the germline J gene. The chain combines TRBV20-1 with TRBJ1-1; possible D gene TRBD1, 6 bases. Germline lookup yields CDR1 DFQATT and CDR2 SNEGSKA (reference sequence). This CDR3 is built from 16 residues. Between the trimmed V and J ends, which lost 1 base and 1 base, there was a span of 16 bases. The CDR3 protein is CSARAPQGLGNTEAFF. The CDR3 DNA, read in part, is TGCAGTGCTAGAGCCCCACAGGGATTGGGGAACACTGAA.

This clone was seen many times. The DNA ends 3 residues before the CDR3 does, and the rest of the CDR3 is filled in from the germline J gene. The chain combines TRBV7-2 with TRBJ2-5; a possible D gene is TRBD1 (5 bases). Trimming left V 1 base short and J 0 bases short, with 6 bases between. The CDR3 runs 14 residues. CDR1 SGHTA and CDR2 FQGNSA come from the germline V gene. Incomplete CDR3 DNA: TGTGCCAGCAGCTTAGGGACAAACCAAGAGACC. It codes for CASSLGTNQET. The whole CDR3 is CASSLGTNQETQYF.

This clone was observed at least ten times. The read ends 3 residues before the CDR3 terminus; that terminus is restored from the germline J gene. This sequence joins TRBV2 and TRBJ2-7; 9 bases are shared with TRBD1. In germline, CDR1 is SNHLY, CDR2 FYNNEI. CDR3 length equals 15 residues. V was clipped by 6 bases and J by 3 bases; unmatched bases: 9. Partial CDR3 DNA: TGTGCCAGCAGCTCCGGGACAGGGTATATCTACGAG. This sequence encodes CASSSGTGYIYE. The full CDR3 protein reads CASSSGTGYIYEQYF. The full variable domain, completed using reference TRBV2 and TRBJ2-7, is EPEVTQTPSHQVTQMGQEVILRCVPISNHLYFYWYRQILGQKVEFLVSFYNNEISEKSEIFDDQFSVERPDGSNFTLKIRSTKLEDSAMYFCASSSGTGYIYEQYFGPGTRLTVT.

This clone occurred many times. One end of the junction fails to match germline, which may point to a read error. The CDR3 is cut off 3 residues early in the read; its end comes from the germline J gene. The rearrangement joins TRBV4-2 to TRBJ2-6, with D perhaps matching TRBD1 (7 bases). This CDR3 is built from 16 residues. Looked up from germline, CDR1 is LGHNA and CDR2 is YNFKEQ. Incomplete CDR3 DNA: TGCGCCAGCAGCCATATCAGGGGGGAAGGGGCCAACGTC. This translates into CASSHIRGEGANV. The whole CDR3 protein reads CASSHIRGEGANVLTF.

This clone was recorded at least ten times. The CDR3 reads CASSPRRAKETQYF. The sequenced CDR3 bases are TGTGCCAGCAGCCCCCGAAGGGCGAAAGAGACC. The chain uses TRBV7-2 and TRBJ2-5; D unresolved. The CDR3 end is not reached by the read, which stops 3 residues before it; the germline J gene fills it in. V lost 5 bases, J lost 3 bases, and 13 bases lay in between. Germline V gene lookup returns CDR1 SGHTA and CDR2 FQGNSA. This CDR3 comprises 14 residues. Combining the CDR3 with reference TRBV7-2 and TRBJ2-5 gives the whole variable domain GAGVSQSPSNKVTEKGKDVELRCDPISGHTALYWYRQSLGQGLEFLIYFQGNSAPDKSGLPSDRFSAERTGGSVSTLTIQRTQQEDSAVYLCASSPRRAKETQYFGPGTRLLVL.

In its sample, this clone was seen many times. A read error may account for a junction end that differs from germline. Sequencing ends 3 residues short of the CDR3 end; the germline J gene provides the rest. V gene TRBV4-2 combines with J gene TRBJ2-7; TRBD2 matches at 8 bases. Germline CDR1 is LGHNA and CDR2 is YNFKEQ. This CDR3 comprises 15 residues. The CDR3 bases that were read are TGCGCCAGCAGCCAAGGGGTAACTAGCGGCTACGAG. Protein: CASSQGVTSGYE. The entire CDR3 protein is CASSQGVTSGYEQYF.

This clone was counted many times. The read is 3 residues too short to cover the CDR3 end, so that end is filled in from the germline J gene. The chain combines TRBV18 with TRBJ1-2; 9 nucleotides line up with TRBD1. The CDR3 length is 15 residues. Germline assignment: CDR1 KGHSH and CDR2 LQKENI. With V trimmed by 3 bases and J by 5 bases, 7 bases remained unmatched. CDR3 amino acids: CASSPPGTGHYGYTF. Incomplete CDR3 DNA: TGTGCCAGCTCACCTCCCGGGACAGGGCATTATGGC.

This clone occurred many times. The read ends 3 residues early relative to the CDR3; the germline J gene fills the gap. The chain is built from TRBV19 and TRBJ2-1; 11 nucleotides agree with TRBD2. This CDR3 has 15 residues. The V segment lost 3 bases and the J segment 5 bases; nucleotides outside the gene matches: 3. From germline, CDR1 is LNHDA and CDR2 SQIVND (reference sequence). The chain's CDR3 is CASSIRLAGNNEQFF. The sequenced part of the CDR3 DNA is TGTGCCAGTAGTATTAGACTAGCGGGGAACAATGAG.

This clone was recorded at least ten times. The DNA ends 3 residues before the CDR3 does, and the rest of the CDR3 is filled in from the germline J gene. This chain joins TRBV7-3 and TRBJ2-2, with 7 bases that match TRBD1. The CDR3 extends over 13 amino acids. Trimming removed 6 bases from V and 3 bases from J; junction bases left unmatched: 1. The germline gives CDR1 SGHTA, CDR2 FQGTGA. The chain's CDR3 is CASRGQYTGELFF. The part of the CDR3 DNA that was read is TGTGCCAGCAGGGGACAGTACACCGGGGAG.

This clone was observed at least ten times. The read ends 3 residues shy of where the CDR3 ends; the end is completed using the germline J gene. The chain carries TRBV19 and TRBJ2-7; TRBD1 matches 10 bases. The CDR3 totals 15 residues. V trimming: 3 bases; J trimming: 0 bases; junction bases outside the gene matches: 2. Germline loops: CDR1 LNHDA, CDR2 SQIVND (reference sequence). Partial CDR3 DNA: TGTGCCAGTAGTATGGGACAGGGGTACTCCTACGAG. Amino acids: CASSMGQGYSYE. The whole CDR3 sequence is CASSMGQGYSYEQYF.

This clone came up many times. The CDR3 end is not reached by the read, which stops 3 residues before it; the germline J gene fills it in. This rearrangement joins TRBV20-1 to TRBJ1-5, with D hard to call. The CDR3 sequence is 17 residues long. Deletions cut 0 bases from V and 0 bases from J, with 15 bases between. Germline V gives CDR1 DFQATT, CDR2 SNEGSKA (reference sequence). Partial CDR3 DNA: TGCAGTGCTAGAGATTTTGGCACCGCGGGTAGCAATCAGCCC. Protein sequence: CSARDFGTAGSNQP. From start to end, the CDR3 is CSARDFGTAGSNQPQHF.

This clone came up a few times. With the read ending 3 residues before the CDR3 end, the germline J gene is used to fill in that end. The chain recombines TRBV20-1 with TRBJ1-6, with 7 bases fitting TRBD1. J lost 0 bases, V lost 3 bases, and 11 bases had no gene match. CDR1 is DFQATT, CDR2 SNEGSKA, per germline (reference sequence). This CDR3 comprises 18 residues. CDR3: CSARGGQSLSSYNSPLHF. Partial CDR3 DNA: TGCAGTGCTAGGGGGGGACAGTCCTTGAGCTCCTATAATTCACCC.

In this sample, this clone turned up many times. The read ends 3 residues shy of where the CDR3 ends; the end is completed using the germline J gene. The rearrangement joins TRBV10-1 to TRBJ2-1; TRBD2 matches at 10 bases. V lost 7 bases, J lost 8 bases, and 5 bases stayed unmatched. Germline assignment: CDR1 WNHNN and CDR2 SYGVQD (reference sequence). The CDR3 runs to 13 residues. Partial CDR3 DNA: TGCGCCAGCAAGGCTAGCGGGAGCCATGAG. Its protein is CASKASGSHE. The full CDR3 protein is CASKASGSHEQFF.

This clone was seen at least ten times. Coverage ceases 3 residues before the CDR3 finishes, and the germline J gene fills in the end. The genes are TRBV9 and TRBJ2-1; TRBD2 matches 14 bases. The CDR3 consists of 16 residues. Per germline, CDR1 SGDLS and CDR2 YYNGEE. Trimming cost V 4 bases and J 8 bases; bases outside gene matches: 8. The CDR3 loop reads CASSSSGTSGSYEQFF. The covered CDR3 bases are TGTGCCAGCAGCTCTTCCGGGACTAGCGGGAGTTATGAG.

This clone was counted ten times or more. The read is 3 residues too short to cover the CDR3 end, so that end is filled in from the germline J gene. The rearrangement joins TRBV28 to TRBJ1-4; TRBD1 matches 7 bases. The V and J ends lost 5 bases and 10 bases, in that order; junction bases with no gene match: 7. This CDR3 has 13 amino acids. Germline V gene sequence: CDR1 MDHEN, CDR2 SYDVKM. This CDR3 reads CASSPRTGLKLFF. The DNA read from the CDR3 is TGTGCCAGCAGTCCCCGGACAGGTTTAAAA.

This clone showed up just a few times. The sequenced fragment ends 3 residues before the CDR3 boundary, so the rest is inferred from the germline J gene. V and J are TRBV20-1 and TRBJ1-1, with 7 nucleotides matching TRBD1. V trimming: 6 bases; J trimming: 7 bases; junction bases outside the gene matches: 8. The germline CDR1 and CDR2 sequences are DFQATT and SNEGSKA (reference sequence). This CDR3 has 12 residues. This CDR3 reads CSAQIDRVEAFF. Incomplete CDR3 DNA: TGCAGTGCACAAATCGACAGGGTTGAA.

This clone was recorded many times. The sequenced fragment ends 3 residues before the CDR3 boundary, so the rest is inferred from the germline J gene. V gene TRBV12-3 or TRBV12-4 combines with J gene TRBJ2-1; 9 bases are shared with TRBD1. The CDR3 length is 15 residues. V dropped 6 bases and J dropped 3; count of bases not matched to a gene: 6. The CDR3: CASRTGQGFYNEQFF. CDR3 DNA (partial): TGTGCCAGCAGAACAGGACAGGGGTTCTACAATGAG.